This T cell receptor (beta chain) was identified in a study of blood T cell repertoires in COVID-19. Study-level information: The origin of the acute and convalescent COVID-19 samples was the United States, Italy and Spain.

Germline V lookup: CDR1 GTSNPN, CDR2 SVGIG (reference sequence). V was pared by 7 bases and J by 4 bases, with 13 bases between. This CDR3 region has 12 residues. Authors' analysis steps: Using reference gene primer amplification, nucleated cell counts were estimated. The method was immunoSEQ multiplex PCR; TCRdb's version includes in-frame clones alone and lacks a portion of them. The DNA was the basis for D and trimming; V, J and clone size are from that table. The sample carries over 600,000 clones, approximately 90% recorded once. The receptor's source is a woman younger than 30 with acute or convalescent COVID-19. The sample comprised peripheral blood. V usage is TRBV30 and J usage is TRBJ1-1, with a tentative D call TRBD1 (5 bases). The CDR3 loop reads CASQRGSTEAFF. As DNA, the CDR3 is TGTGCCTCTCAGCGGGGCAGCACTGAAGCTTTCTTT.